Described below is a single T cell receptor beta chain sequence and its context. Its antigen is unidentified. This sample stems from a study of Ad26.COV2.S vaccination and SARS-CoV-2 variants. Study as a whole: Participants got Ad26.COV2.S intramuscularly, once or twice 56 days apart.

Clones were read by immunoSEQ multiplex PCR, and TCRdb kept only the in-frame ones, dropping some. The sample lists about 680,000 clones, 70% to 90% occurring once. The V gene end was trimmed by 2 bases and the J gene end by 7 bases; junction bases not matched to a gene: 10. The CDR3 spans 15 residues. Germline V gene sequence: CDR1 SGHDN, CDR2 FVKESK. Treatment of the sample: roughly 18 received Ad26.COV2.S at low or high dose, single or two shots; 5 received placebo; per-sample allocation not given. Collection of samples fell on day 63 after the first vaccine or placebo injection. General observations from the study: In vaccinated individuals, spike-specific CD8+ and CD4+ T cell responses reportedly displayed substantial breadth.

Sample: peripheral blood, taken in a trial of Ad26.COV2.S vaccine versus placebo. The TCR sequence derives from a person between 18 and 65 years old who received the Ad26.COV2.S COVID-19 vaccine or a placebo. The chain carries TRBV14 and TRBJ1-2, with 7 bases matching TRBD1. The CDR3 sequence: CASSQQGGALSGYTF. The CDR3 nucleotides read TGTGCCAGCAGCCAACAGGGGGGCGCGTTGAGTGGCTACACCTTC.